The present entry profiles one TCR beta chain with its context. Its antigen is as yet unknown. The germline V gene has CDR1 LNHDA and CDR2 SQIVND (reference sequence). The CDR3 length is 16 residues. Unmatched junction bases numbered 11, after V lost 4 bases and J lost 6 bases. The source of the sample is a study of long-term antiretroviral therapy in people with HIV. Findings and caveats of the study: The study found narrower CDR3 length ranges in HIV repertoires than in controls. The ART regimens used between the mid-2000s and the late 2010s may be less effective than current ones.

The libraries were made with immunoSEQ v3.0 at survey level. Repertoires were generated with immunoSEQ multiplex PCR, while TCRdb's copy carries only in-frame clones and drops some. The sample lists some 31,000 clones, approximately 80% occurring once. The material was unsorted PBMCs, obtained 3.1 years after starting antiretroviral therapy. The sequence was obtained from a woman aged 50 to 65 with HIV. This chain connects TRBV19 to TRBJ2-5; TRBD1 matches at 10 bases. DNA for the CDR3: TGTGCCAGTAGTAGTTCTTTGACAGGGGGCGTAAAGACCCAGTACTTC. Protein sequence: CASSSSLTGGVKTQYF.